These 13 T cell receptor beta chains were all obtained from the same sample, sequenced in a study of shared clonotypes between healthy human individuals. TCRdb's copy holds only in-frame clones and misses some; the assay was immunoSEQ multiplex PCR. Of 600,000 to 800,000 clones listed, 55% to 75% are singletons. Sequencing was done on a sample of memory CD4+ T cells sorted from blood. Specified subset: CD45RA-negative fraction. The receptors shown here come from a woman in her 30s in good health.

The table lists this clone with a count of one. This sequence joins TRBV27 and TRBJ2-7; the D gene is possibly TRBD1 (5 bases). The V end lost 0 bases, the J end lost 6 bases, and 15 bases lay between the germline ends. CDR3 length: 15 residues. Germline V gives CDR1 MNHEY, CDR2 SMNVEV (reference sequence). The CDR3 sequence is CASSLSIGASGEQYF. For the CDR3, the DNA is TGTGCCAGCAGTTTATCTATAGGGGCATCGGGCGAGCAGTACTTC.

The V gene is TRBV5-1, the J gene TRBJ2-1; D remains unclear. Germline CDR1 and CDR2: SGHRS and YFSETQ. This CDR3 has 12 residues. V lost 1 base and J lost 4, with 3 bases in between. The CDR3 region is CASSLKYNEQFF. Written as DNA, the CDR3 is TGCGCCAGCAGCTTGAAATACAATGAGCAGTTCTTC.

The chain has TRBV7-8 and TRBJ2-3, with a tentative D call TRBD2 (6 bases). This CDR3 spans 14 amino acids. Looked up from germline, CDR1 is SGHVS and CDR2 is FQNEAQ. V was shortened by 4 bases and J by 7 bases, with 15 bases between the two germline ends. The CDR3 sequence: CASSSRTIGNTQYF. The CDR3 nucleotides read TGTGCCAGCAGCTCTAGGACTATTGGGAATACGCAGTATTTT.

This CDR3 is CASMATLATNEKLFF. The CDR3 nucleotides read TGTGCCAGCATGGCGACACTTGCAACTAATGAAAAACTGTTTTTT. The chain is built from TRBV28 and TRBJ1-4; no clear D gene. This CDR3 is 15 amino acids long. Per germline, CDR1 MDHEN and CDR2 SYDVKM. V lost 7 bases to trimming and J lost 0 bases, with 12 bases between them.

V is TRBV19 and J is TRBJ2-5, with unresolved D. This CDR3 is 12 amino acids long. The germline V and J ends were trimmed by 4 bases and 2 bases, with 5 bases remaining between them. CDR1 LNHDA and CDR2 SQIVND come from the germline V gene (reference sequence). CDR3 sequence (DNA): TGTGCCAGTAGTAATCAGCAAGAGACCCAGTACTTC. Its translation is CASSNQQETQYF.

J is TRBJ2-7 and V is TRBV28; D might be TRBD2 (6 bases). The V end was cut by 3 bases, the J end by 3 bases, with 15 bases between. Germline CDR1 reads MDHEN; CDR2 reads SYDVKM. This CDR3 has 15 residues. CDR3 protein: CASSFGGTNLYEQYF. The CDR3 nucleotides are TGTGCCAGCAGTTTTGGGGGGACCAACCTCTACGAGCAGTACTTC.

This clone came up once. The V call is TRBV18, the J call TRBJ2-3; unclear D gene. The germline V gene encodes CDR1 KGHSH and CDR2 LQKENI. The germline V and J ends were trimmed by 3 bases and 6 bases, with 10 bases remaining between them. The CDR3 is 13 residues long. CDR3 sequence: CASSPMAADTQYF. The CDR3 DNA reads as TGTGCCAGCTCACCCATGGCGGCTGATACGCAGTATTTT.

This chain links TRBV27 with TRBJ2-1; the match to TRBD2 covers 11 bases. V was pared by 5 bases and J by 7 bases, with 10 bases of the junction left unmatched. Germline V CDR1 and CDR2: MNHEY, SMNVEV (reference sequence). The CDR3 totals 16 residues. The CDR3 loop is CASSASSTSGKNEQFF. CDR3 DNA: TGTGCCAGCAGTGCCTCCTCGACTAGCGGGAAGAATGAGCAGTTCTTC.

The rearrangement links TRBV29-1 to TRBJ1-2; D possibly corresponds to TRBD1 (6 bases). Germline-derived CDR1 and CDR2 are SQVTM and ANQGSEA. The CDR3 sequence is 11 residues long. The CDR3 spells CTAQGREGYTF. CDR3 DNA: TGCACTGCTCAGGGGCGGGAGGGCTACACCTTC.

CDR3 amino acids: CASSRKVAGGSGELFF. The CDR3 DNA sequence: TGTGCCAGCAGCCGAAAGGTCGCGGGAGGTTCCGGGGAGCTGTTTTTT. The genes are TRBV11-2 and TRBJ2-2; 8 nucleotides match TRBD2. The germline gives CDR1 SGHAT, CDR2 FQNNGV. Trimming cost V 5 bases and J 6 bases; bases outside gene matches: 11. The CDR3 spans 16 residues.

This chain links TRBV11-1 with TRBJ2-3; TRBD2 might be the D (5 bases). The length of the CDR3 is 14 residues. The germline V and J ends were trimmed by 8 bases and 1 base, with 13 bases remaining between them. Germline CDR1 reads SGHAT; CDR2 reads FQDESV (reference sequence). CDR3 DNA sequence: TGTGCCAGCCGACGGACGCGGGGCACAGATACGCAGTATTTT. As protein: CASRRTRGTDTQYF.

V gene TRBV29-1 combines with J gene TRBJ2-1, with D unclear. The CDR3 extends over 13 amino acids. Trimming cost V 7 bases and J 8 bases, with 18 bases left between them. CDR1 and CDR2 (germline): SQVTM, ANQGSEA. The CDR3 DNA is TGCAGCGCCCGAAGGGCTAGTTTCGATGAGCAGTTCTTC. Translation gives CSARRASFDEQFF.

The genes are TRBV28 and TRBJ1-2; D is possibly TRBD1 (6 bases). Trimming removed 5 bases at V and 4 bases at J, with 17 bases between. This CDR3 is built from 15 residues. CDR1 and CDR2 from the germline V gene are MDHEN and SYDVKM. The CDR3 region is CASSPQTGDLYGYTF. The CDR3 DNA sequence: TGTGCCAGCAGTCCCCAGACAGGAGACCTCTATGGCTACACCTTC.